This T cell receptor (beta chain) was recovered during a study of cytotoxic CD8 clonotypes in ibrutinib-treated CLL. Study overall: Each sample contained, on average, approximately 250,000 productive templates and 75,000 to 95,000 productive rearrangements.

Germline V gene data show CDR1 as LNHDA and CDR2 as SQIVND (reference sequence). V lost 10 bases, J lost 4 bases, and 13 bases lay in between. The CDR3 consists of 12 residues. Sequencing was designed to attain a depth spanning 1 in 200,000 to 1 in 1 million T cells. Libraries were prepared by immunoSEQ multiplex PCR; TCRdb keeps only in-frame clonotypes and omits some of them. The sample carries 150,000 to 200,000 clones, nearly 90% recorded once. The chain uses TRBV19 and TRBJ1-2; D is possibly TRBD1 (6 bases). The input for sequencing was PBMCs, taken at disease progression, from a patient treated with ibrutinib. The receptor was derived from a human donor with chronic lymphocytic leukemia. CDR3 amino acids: CATTGLSYGYTF. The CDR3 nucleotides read TGTGCCACCACAGGGCTTAGCTATGGCTACACCTTC.